Sequencing of this TCR beta chain was carried out in a study of tissue T cells after allogeneic stem cell transplantation. A few counts support this clone. CDR3 sequences, V/J genes, frequencies and template counts came from survey-depth TCRbeta sequencing. Libraries were prepared by immunoSEQ multiplex PCR; TCRdb keeps only in-frame clonotypes and omits some of them. Here the sample spans around 25,000 clones, roughly nine tenths being singletons. Deletions cut 1 base from V and 0 bases from J, with 13 bases between. The germline gives CDR1 SGHTA, CDR2 FQGNSA. There are 17 residues in the CDR3. The TCR comes from a male donor aged 60 or over who later had graft-versus-host disease after an allogeneic stem cell transplant. Here the sequenced sample was blood, taken before transplantation. This rearrangement joins TRBV7-2 to TRBJ2-1; D not certain. CDR3 loop: CASSLELLSLSYNEQFF. CDR3 coding DNA: TGTGCCAGCAGCTTAGAATTGCTATCTCTCTCCTACAATGAGCAGTTCTTC.